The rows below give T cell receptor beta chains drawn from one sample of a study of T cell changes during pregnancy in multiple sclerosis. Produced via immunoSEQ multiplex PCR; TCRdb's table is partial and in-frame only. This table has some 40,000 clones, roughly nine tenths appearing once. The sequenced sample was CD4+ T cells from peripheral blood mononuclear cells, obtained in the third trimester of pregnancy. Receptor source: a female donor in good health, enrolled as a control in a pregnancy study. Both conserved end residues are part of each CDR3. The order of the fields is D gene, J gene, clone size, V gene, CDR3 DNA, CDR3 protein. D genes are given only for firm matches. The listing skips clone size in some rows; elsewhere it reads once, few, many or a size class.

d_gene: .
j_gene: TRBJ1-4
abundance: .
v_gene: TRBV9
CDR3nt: TGTGCCAGCAGCGTAGCTGGGGGCTCTGTTGAAAAACTGTTTTTT
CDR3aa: CASSVAGGSVEKLFF

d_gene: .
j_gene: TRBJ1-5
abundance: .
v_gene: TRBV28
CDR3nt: TGTGCCAGCAGTTCCGGGGGGGGCGGGCAGCCCCAGCATTTT
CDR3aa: CASSSGGGGQPQHF

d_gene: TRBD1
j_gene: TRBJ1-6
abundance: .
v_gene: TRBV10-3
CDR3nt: TGTGCCACATCCGGGACAGAAAATTCACCCCTCCACTTT
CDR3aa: CATSGTENSPLHF

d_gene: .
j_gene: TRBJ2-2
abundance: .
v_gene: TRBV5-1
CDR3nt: TGCGCCAGCAGCTTGGGTGACAGACACACCGGGGAGCTGTTTTTT
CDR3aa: CASSLGDRHTGELFF

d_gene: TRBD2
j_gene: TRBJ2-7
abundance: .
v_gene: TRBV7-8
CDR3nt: TGTGCCAGCAGCTTACGTACTAGCGGGAGGGATCGGGAGCAGTACTTC
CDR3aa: CASSLRTSGRDREQYF

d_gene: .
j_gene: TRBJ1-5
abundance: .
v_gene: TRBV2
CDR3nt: TGTGCCAGCAGTGAAGCGCTTCACACCGGCAATCAGCCCCAGCATTTT
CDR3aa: CASSEALHTGNQPQHF

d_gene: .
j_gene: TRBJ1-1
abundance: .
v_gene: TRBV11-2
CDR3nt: TGTGCCAGCAGCTTAGGTTTACGGGAAATGATGGAGACTGAAGCTTTCTTT
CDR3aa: CASSLGLREMMETEAFF

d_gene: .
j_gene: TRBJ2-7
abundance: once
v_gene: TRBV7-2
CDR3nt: TGTGCCAGCAGCTCTCGGGGAGTTCACTACGAGCAGTACTTC
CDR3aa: CASSSRGVHYEQYF

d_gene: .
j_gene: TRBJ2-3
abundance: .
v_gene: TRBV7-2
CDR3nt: TGTGCCAGCAGCTTAGTTTTCTCAGATACGCAGTATTTT
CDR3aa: CASSLVFSDTQYF

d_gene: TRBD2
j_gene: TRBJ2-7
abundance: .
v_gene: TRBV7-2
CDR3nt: TGTGCCAGCAGCTCCCAAAGGTCCGCGGGAGGGGGTTACGAGCAGTACTTC
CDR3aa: CASSSQRSAGGGYEQYF

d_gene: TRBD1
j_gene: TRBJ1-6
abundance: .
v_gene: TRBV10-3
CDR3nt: TGTGCCATCAGACCAGGACAGGGGATATCACCCCTCCACTTT
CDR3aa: CAIRPGQGISPLHF

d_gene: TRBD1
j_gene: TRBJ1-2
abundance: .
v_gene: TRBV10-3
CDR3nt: TGTGCCATCAGTGAGTACGGACAGGGTCTTTATGGCTACACCTTC
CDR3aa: CAISEYGQGLYGYTF

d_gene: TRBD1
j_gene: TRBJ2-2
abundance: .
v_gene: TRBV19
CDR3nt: TGTGCCAGTAGTCTAAGGGACAGGCTGCCCGGGGAGCTGTTTTTT
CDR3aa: CASSLRDRLPGELFF

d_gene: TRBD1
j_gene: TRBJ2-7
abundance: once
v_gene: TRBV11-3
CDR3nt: TGTGCCAGCAGCTCTGGGACAGGAGGGAACAAGCAGTACTTC
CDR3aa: CASSSGTGGNKQYF

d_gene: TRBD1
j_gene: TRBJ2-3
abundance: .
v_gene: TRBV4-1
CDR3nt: TGCGCCAGCACGCCAGGGGGTGGCATCGGCACAGATACGCAGTATTTT
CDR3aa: CASTPGGGIGTDTQYF

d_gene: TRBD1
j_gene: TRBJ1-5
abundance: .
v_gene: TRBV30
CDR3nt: TGTGCCTGGAGTGAGGACAGGGGTACGTATAGCAATCAGCCCCAGCATTTT
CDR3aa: CAWSEDRGTYSNQPQHF

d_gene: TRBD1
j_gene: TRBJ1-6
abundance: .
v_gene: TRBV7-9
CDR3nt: TGTGCCAGCAGCTTCGGGACAGTGAATTCACCCCTCCACTTT
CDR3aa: CASSFGTVNSPLHF

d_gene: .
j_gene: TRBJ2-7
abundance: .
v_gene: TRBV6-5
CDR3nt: TGTGCCAGCAGTTACAACGGACATACCTACGAGCAGTACTTC
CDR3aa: CASSYNGHTYEQYF

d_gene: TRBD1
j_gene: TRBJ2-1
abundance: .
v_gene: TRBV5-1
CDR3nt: TGCGCCAGCGAAACTGGACAGGGGATGGGTGAGCAGTTCTTC
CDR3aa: CASETGQGMGEQFF

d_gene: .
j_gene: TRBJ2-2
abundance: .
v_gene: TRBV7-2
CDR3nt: TGTGCCAGCAGCGTTAGCGGTGCGAACACCGGGGAGCTGTTTTTT
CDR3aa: CASSVSGANTGELFF

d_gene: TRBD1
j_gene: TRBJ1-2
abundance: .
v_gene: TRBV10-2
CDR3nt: TGCGCCAGCAGCCCGCCCGGGACAGGGTATGGCTACACCTTC
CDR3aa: CASSPPGTGYGYTF

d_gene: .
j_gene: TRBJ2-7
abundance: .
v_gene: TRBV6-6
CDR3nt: TGTGCCAGCAGGGCTACGGGACTCGAAAGCTCCTACGAGCAGTACTTC
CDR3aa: CASRATGLESSYEQYF

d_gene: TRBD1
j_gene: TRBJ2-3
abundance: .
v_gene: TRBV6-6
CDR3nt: TGTGCCAGCAGAGCCCACTCGGGACAGGGATCAGATACGCAGTATTTT
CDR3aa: CASRAHSGQGSDTQYF

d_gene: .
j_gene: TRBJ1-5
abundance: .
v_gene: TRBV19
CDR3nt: TGTGCCAGTCTCCTCGCCGGGGGAAACAATCAGCCCCAGCATTTT
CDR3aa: CASLLAGGNNQPQHF

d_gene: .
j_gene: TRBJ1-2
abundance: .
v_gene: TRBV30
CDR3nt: TGTGCCTGGAGTGGGGGCGGGGGAGGCTACACCTTC
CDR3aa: CAWSGGGGGYTF

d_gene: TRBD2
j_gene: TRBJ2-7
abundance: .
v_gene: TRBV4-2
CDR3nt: TGTGCCAGCAGCCAAGATCTCTCAGCGGGGGGACGCGAGCAGTACTTC
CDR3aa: CASSQDLSAGGREQYF

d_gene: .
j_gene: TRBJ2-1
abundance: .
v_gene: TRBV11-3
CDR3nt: TGTGCCAGCAGCTTTAGGGGGGGCACCTACAATGAGCAGTTCTTC
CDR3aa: CASSFRGGTYNEQFF

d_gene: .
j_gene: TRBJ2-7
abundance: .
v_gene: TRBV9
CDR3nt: TGTGCCAGCAGCGTCGATGAAGGTTTCGGGATACCCTACGAGCAGTACTTC
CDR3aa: CASSVDEGFGIPYEQYF

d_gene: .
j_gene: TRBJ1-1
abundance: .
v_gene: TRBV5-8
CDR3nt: TGTGCCAGCAGCCCCGGTACGGATTCTTGGGGGCGCGGGTACACTGAAGCTTTCTTT
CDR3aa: CASSPGTDSWGRGYTEAFF

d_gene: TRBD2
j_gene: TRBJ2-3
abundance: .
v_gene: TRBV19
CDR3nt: TGTGCCAGTAGTACCCTGCGGGAGGACTCAGATACGCAGTATTTT
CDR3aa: CASSTLREDSDTQYF

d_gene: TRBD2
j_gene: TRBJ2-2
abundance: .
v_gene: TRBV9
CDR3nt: TGTGCCAGCAGCGTAACTAGCGGCACCGGGGAGCTGTTTTTT
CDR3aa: CASSVTSGTGELFF

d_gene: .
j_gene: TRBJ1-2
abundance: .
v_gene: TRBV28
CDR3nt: TGTGCCAGCAGGACAACAGGGCCAACTAACTATGGCTACACCTTC
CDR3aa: CASRTTGPTNYGYTF

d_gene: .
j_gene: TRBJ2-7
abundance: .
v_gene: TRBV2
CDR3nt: TGTGCCAGCAGTCAAACCCCGGGACAAATAACCTACGAGCAGTACTTC
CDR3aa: CASSQTPGQITYEQYF

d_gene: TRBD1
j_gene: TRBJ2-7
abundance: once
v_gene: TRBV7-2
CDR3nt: TGTGCCAGCAGTTTAAAAGGTCGGACAGGGGTCTCCTACGAGCAGTACTTC
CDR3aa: CASSLKGRTGVSYEQYF

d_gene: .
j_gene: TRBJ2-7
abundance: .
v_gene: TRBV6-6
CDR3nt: TGTGCCAGCAGCCTCCCGGGGGTGATTAGGGACGAGCAGTACTTC
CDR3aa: CASSLPGVIRDEQYF

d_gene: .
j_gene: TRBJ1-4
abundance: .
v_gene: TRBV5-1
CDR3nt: TGCGCCAGCAGCTTGGACCCCCCCCTAAATGAAAAACTGTTTTTT
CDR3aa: CASSLDPPLNEKLFF

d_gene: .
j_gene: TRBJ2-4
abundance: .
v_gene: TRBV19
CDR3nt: TGTGCCAGTAGTCCGTCGGTGGGGCAGCTAGCCAAAAACATTCAGTACTTC
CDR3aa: CASSPSVGQLAKNIQYF

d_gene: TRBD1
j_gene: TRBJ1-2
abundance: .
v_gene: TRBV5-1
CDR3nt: TGCGCCAGCGGCGGACAGGGTGGGGTCTATGGCTACACCTTC
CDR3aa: CASGGQGGVYGYTF

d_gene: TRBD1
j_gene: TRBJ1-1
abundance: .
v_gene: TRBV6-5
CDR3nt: TGTGCCAGCAGTTACAGGTGGGACAGCCAAGAAGCTTTCTTT
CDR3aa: CASSYRWDSQEAFF

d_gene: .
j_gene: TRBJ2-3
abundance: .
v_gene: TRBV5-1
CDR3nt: TGCGCCAGCAGCTTTGGTCACTCCGTGGATACGCAGTATTTT
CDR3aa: CASSFGHSVDTQYF

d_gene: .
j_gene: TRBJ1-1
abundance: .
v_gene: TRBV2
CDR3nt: TGTGCCAGCAGTGAGGTAGCAAGCGACACTGAAGCTTTCTTT
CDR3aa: CASSEVASDTEAFF

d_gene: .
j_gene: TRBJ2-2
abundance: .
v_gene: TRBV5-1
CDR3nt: TGCGCCAGCCGTCCCGGGGGTAGAGACACCGGGGAGCTGTTTTTT
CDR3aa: CASRPGGRDTGELFF

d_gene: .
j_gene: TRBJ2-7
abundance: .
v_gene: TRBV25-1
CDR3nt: TGTGCCAGCAGTGAATATAGGGGGGGATTTTCCTACGAGCAGTACTTC
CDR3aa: CASSEYRGGFSYEQYF

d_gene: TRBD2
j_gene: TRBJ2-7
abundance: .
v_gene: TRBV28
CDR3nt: TGTGCCAGCGAACCAGCGGGGAGGACCTACGAGCAGTACTTC
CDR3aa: CASEPAGRTYEQYF

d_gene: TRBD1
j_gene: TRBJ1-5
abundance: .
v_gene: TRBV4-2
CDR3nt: TGTGCCAGCAGCCGGACAGGGGACAGCAATCAGCCCCAGCATTTT
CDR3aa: CASSRTGDSNQPQHF

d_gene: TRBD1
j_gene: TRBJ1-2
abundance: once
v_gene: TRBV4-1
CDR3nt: TGCGCCAGCAGCCCACAGGGGGTCTATGGCTACACCTTC
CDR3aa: CASSPQGVYGYTF

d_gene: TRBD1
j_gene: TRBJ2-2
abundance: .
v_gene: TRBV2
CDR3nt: TGTGCCAGCAGAGAGGGACAGGGACTAACCGGGGAGCTGTTTTTT
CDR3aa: CASREGQGLTGELFF

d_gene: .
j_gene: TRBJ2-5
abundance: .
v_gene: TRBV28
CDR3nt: TGTGCCAGCAGTTCAGGGGACCGGGAGACCCAGTACTTC
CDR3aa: CASSSGDRETQYF